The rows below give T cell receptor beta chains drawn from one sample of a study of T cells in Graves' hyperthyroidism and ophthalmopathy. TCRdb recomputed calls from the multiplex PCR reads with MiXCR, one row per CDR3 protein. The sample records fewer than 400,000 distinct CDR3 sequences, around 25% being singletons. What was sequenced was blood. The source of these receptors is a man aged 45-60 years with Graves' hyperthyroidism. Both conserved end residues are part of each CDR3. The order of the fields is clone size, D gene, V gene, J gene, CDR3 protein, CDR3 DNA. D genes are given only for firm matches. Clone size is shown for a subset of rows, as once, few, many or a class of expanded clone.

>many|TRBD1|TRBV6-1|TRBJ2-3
CASSSQGSTDTQYF
TGTGCCAGCAGTTCACAGGGGAGCACAGATACGCAGTATTTT
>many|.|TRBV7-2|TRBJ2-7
CASSLEWEAWEQYF
TGTGCCAGCAGCTTAGAGTGGGAGGCATGGGAGCAGTACTTC
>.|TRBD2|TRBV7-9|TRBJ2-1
CASSLVLAGAEQFF
TGTGCCAGCAGCTTAGTTCTAGCGGGAGCCGAGCAGTTCTTC
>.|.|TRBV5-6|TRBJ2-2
CASRLKGVGELFF
TGTGCCAGCAGATTGAAGGGAGTCGGGGAGCTGTTTTTT
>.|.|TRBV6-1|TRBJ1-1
CASSLQPHTEAFF
TGTGCCAGCAGTCTCCAACCCCACACTGAAGCTTTCTTT
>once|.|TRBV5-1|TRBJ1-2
CASSYTTPHVPGYTF
TGCGCCAGCAGCTATACGACACCTCATGTGCCTGGCTACACCTTC
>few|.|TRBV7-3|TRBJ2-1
CASSPGAAQGYSYNEQFF
TGTGCCAGCAGCCCAGGGGCGGCCCAAGGGTACTCCTACAATGAGCAGTTCTTC
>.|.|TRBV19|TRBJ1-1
CASSTGEQDTEAFF
TGTGCCAGTAGTACCGGAGAGCAGGACACTGAAGCTTTCTTT
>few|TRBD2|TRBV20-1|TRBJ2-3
CSARSGGGTQYF
TGCAGTGCTAGATCGGGAGGTGGTACGCAGTATTTT
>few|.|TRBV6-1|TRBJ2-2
CASAETRVGLFF
TGTGCCTCCGCGGAAACGAGGGTGGGACTGTTTTTT
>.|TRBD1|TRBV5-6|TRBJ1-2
CASSERQGSTYGYTF
TGTGCCAGCAGCGAACGACAGGGGAGCACCTATGGCTACACCTTC
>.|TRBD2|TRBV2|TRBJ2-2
CASSGLAVVTGELFF
TGTGCCAGCAGTGGACTAGCAGTGGTCACCGGGGAGCTGTTTTTT
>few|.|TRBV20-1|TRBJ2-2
CSARDLRGGSNTGELFF
TGCAGTGCTAGAGATCTGCGCGGGGGCTCGAACACCGGGGAGCTGTTTTTT
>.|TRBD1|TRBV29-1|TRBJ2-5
CSVVRQGTLETQYF
TGCAGCGTTGTTCGACAGGGGACCTTAGAGACCCAGTACTTC
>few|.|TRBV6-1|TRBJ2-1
CASSVALGFVNEQFF
TGTGCCAGCAGTGTCGCTTTGGGATTCGTCAATGAGCAGTTCTTC
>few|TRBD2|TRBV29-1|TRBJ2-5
CSVESGRQIQETQYF
TGCAGCGTTGAAAGCGGGAGACAGATCCAAGAGACCCAGTACTTC
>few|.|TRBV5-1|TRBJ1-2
CASRSSGASGYTF
TGCGCCAGCAGATCGTCCGGGGCTAGTGGCTACACCTTC
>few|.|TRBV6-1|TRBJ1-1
CASSNAGTGNTEAFF
TGTGCCAGCAGTAACGCGGGGACGGGAAACACTGAAGCTTTCTTT
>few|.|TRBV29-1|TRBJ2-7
CSVGPSTYEQYF
TGCAGCGTTGGGCCTTCTACCTACGAGCAGTACTTC
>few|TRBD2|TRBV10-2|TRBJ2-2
CASSDRLAGNTGELFF
TGCGCCAGCAGTGACAGGCTAGCGGGGAACACCGGGGAGCTGTTTTTT
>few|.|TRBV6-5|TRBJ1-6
CASSYQLHLDGNNSPLHF
TGTGCCAGCAGTTACCAACTTCATCTGGACGGGAACAATTCACCCCTCCACTTT
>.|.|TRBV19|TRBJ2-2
CASSIGENTGELFF
TGTGCCAGTAGTATAGGGGAGAACACCGGGGAGCTGTTTTTT
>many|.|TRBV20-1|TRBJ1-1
CSAGQLATEAFF
TGCAGTGCTGGACAGTTAGCCACTGAAGCTTTCTTT
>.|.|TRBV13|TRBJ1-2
CASSGGAKGYTF
TGTGCCAGCAGTGGGGGGGCGAAAGGCTACACCTTC
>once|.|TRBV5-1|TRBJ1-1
CASSLVEGRNTEAFF
TGCGCCAGCAGCTTGGTCGAGGGGAGGAACACTGAAGCTTTCTTT
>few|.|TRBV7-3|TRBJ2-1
CASGSSSYNEQFF
TGTGCCAGCGGTTCGAGCTCCTACAATGAGCAGTTCTTC
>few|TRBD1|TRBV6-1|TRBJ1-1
CASIRTGDTEAFF
TGTGCCAGCATCCGGACAGGGGACACTGAAGCTTTCTTT
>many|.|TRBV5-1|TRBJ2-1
CASSLVRNSYNEQFF
TGCGCCAGCAGCTTGGTCAGAAACTCCTACAATGAGCAGTTCTTC
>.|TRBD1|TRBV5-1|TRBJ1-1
CASILNPGQAFEAFF
TGCGCCAGCATCCTTAACCCGGGACAGGCGTTTGAAGCTTTCTTT
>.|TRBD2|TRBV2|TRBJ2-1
CASSEAERGDEQFF
TGTGCCAGCAGTGAAGCGGAGCGGGGGGATGAGCAGTTCTTC
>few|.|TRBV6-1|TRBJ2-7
CASSEDTFSYEQYF
TGTGCCAGCAGTGAGGACACCTTCTCCTACGAGCAGTACTTC
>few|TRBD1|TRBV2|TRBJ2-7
CASRTGGAMDEQYF
TGTGCCAGCAGAACAGGGGGCGCAATGGACGAGCAGTACTTC